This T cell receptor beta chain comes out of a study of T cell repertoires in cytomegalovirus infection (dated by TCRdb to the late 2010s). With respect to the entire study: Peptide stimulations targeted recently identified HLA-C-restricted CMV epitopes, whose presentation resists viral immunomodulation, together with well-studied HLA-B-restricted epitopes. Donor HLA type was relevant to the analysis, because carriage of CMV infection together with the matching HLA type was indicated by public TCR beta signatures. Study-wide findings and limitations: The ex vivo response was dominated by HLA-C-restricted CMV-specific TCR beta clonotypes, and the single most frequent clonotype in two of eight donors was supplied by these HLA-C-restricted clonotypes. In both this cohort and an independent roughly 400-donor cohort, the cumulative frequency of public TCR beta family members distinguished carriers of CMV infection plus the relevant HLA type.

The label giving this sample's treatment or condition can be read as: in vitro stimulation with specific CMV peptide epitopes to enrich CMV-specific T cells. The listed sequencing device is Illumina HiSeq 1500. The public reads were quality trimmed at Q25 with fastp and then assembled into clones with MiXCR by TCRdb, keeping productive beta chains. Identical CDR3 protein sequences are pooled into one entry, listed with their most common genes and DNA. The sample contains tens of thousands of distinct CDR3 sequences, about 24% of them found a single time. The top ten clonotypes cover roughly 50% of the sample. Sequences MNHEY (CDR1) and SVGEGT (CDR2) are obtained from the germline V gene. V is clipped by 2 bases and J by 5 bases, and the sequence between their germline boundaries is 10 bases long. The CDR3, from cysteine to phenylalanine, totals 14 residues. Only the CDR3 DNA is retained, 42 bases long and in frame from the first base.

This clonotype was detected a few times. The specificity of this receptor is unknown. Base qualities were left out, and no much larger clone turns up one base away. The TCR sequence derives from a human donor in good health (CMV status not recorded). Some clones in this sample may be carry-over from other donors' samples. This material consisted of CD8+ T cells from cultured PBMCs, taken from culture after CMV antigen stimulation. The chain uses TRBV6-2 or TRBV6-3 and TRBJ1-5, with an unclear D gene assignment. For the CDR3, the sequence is CASSYGVVHQPQHF. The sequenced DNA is TGTGCCAGCAGTTACGGTGTGGTGCATCAGCCCCAGCATTTT.